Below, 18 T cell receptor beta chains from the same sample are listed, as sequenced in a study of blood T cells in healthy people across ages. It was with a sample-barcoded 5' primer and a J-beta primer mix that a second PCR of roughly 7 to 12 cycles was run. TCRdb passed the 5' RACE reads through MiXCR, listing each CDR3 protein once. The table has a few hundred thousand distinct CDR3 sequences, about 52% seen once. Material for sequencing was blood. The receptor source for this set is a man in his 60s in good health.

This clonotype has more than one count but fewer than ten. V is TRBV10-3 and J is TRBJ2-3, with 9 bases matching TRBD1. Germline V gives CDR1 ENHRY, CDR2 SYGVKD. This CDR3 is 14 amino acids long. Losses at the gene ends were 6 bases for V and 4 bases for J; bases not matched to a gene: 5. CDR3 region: CAIRKGTGPDTQYF. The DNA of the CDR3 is TGTGCCATCAGAAAGGGGACAGGGCCAGATACGCAGTATTTT.

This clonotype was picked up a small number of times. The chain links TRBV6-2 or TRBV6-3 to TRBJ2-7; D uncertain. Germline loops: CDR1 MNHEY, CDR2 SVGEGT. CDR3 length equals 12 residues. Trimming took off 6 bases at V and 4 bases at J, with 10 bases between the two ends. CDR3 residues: CASSPPGYEQYF. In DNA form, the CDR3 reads TGTGCCAGCAGCCCCCCTGGGTACGAGCAGTACTTC.

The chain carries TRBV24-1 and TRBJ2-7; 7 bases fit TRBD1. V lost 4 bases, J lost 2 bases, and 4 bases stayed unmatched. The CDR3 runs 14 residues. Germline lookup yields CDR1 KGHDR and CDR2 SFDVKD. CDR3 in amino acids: CATSEPDRAYEQYF. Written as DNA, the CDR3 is TGTGCCACCAGTGAGCCTGACAGGGCCTACGAGCAGTACTTC.

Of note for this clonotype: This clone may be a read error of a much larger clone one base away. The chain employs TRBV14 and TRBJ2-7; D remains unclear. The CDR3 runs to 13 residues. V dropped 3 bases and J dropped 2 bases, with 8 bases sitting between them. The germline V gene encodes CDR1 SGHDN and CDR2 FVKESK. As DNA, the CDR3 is TGTGCCAGCAGCCATGTGGTACCCTACGAGCAGTACTTC. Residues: CASSHVVPYEQYF.

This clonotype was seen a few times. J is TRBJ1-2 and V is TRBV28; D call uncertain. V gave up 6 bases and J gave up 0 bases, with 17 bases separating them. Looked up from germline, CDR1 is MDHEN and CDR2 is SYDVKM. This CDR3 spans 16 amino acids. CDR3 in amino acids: CASSSLRAATNYGYTF. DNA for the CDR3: TGTGCCAGCAGCTCCCTTAGGGCAGCGACTAACTATGGCTACACCTTC.

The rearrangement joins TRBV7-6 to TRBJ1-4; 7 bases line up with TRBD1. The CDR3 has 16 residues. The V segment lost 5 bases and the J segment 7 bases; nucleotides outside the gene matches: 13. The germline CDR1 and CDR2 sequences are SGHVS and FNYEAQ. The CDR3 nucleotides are TGTGCCAGCAGCCAAAGGGGTAACAGGGGCACTGAAAAACTGTTTTTT. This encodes CASSQRGNRGTEKLFF.

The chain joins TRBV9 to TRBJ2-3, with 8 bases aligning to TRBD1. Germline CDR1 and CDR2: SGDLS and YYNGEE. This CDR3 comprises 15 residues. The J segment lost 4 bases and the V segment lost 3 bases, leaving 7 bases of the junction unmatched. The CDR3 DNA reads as TGTGCCAGCAGCGCCGGGACAGGTCACCCAGATACGCAGTATTTT. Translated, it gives CASSAGTGHPDTQYF.

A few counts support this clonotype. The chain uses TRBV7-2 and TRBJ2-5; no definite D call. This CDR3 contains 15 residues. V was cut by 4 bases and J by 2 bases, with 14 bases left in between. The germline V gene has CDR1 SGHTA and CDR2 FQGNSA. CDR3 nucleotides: TGTGCCAGCAGCTACCCCCTCCGGTCTCAAGAGACCCAGTACTTC. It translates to CASSYPLRSQETQYF.

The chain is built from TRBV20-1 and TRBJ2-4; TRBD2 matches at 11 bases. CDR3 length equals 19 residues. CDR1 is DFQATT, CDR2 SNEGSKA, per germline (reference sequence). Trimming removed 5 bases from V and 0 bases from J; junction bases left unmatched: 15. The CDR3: CSAVPGLAGGILAKNIQYF. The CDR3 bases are TGCAGTGCTGTTCCTGGCCTAGCGGGGGGAATACTAGCCAAAAACATTCAGTACTTC.

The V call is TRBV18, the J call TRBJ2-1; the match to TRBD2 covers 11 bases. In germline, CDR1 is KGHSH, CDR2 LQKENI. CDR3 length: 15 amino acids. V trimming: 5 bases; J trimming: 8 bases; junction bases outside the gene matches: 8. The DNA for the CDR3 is TGTGCCAGCTCAGGATCTACTAGCGGGGGCTATGAGCAGTTCTTC. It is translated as CASSGSTSGGYEQFF.

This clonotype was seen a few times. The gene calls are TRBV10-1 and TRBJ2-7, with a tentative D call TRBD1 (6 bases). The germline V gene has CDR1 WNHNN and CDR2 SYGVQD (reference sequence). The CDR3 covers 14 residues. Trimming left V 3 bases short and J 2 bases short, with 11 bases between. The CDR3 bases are TGCGCCAGCAGTGAAGCGGACAGCGCCTACGAGCAGTACTTC. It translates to CASSEADSAYEQYF.

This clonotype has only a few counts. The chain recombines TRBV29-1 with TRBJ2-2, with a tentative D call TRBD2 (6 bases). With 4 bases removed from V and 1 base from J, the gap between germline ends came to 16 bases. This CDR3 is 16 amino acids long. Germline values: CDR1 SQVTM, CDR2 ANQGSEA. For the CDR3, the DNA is TGCAGCGTTGCCCAGGGACTGCAGGAGAACACCGGGGAGCTGTTTTTT. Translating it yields CSVAQGLQENTGELFF.

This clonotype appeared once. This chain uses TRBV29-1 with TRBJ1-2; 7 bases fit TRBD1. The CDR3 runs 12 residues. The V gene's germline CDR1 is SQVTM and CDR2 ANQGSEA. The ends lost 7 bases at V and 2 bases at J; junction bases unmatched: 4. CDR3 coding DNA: TGCAGCGGGGGACAGCCAAACTATGGCTACACCTTC. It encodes CSGGQPNYGYTF. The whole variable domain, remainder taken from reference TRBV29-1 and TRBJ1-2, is SAVISQKPSRDICQRGTSLTIQCQVDSQVTMMFWYRQQPGQSLTLIATANQGSEATYESGFVIDKFPISRPNLTFSTLTVSNMSPEDSSIYLCSGGQPNYGYTFGSGTRLTVV.

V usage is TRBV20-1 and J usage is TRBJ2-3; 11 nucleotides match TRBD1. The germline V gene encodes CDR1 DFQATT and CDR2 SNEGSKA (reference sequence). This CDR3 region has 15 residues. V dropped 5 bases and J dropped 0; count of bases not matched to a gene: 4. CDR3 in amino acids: CSASGQGGSTDTQYF. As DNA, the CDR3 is TGCAGTGCTTCGGGACAGGGGGGAAGCACAGATACGCAGTATTTT.

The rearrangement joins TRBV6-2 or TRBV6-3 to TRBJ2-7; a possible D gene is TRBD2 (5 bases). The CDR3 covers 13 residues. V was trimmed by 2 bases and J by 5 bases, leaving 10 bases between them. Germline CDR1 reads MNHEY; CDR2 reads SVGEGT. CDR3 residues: CASSYMRADEQYF. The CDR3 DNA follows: TGTGCCAGCAGTTACATGAGGGCCGACGAGCAGTACTTC.

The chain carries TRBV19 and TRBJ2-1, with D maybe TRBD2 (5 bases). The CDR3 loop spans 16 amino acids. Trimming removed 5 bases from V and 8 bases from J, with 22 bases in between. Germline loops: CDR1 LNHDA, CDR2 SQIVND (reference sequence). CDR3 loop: CASSLSPGYPADEQFF. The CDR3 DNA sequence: TGTGCCAGTAGTCTCTCCCCGGGCTACCCAGCGGATGAGCAGTTCTTC.

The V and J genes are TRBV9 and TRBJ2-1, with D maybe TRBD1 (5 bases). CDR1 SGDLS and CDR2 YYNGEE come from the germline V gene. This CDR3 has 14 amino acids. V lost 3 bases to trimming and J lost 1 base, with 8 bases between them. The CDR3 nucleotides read TGTGCCAGCAGCGAGACAGTTTCCTACAATGAGCAGTTCTTC. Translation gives CASSETVSYNEQFF.

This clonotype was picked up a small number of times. CDR3 sequence: CASSPEGGYNEQYF. The CDR3 DNA follows: TGTGCCAGCAGCCCGGAGGGGGGATACAATGAGCAGTACTTC. The rearrangement uses TRBV5-5 and TRBJ2-5; tentatively, D is TRBD1 or TRBD2 (6 bases each). The V gene lost 4 bases and the J gene lost 11 bases, with 21 bases spanning the gap. The germline V gene has CDR1 SGHKS and CDR2 YYEKEE (reference sequence). The CDR3 length is 14 residues.